Following are 30 T cell receptor beta chains from one sample sequenced in a study of blood T cells in healthy people across ages. A sample-barcoded 5' primer and a J-beta primer mix were used in a second PCR of roughly 6 to 11 cycles. Using its own MiXCR run on the 5' RACE reads, TCRdb lists one record per CDR3 protein. The sample contains under 800,000 distinct CDR3 sequences, more than 40% of which appear only once. What was sequenced was blood. These receptors were taken from a woman in her fifties or sixties in good health.

The V call is TRBV10-3, the J call TRBJ2-5, with D possibly being TRBD2 (7 bases). This CDR3 comprises 13 residues. The germline CDR1 and CDR2 sequences are ENHRY and SYGVKD. Between the trimmed V and J ends, which lost 8 bases and 1 base, there was a span of 11 bases. The CDR3 protein is CAIGRDTQETQYF. CDR3 in DNA: TGTGCCATCGGGAGGGACACCCAAGAGACCCAGTACTTC.

As DNA, the CDR3 is TGCGCCAGCAGTGATGGAGGCTTCTCTGGGGCCAACGTCCTGACTTTC. Its translation is CASSDGGFSGANVLTF. The rearrangement joins TRBV10-1 to TRBJ2-6; possibly TRBD2 for D (5 bases). The CDR3 sequence is 16 residues long. From germline, CDR1 is WNHNN and CDR2 SYGVQD (reference sequence). The germline V and J ends were trimmed by 3 bases and 0 bases, with 9 bases remaining between them.

As to this clonotype: One junction end disagrees with the germline gene, perhaps due to a read error. The V gene is TRBV7-3, the J gene TRBJ1-2; 9 bases match TRBD1. The CDR3 has 15 amino acids. Germline assignment: CDR1 SGHTA and CDR2 FQGTGA. CDR3 residues: CSSSPTGGQDYGYTF. The CDR3 bases are TGTTCCAGCAGCCCGACAGGGGGTCAGGACTATGGCTACACCTTC.

The J gene is TRBJ1-5, the V gene TRBV12-3 or TRBV12-4; TRBD1 is a possible D gene (5 bases). V was clipped by 5 bases and J by 2 bases, with 13 bases between them. The CDR3 has 15 amino acids. The CDR3 spells CASSPPQGGNQPQHF. In nucleotides, the CDR3 is TGTGCCAGCAGTCCTCCCCAGGGAGGCAATCAGCCCCAGCATTTT.

Only one count was recorded for this clonotype. This chain uses TRBV9 with TRBJ1-2; D not resolved. Germline lookup yields CDR1 SGDLS and CDR2 YYNGEE. The CDR3 is 15 residues long. Trimming removed 0 bases at V and 0 bases at J, with 9 bases between. CDR3: CASSVAPGPNYGYTF. Written as DNA, the CDR3 is TGTGCCAGCAGCGTAGCGCCGGGCCCTAACTATGGCTACACCTTC. The complete variable domain, with remaining parts taken from reference TRBV9 and TRBJ1-2, reads DSGVTQTPKHLITATGQRVTLRCSPRSGDLSVYWYQQSLDQGLQFLIQYYNGEERAKGNILERFSAQQFPDLHSELNLSSLELGDSALYFCASSVAPGPNYGYTFGSGTRLTVV.

This clonotype has a handful of counts. This chain uses TRBV12-3 or TRBV12-4 with TRBJ2-3, with TRBD2 matching over 11 bases. CDR3 length equals 18 residues. The ends lost 0 bases at V and 0 bases at J; junction bases unmatched: 5. This CDR3 reads CASSLATSGGASTDTQYF. The CDR3 DNA follows: TGTGCCAGCAGTTTAGCTACTAGCGGGGGTGCTAGCACAGATACGCAGTATTTT.

This sequence joins TRBV25-1 and TRBJ2-1; D is ambiguous. The CDR3 sequence is 10 residues long. Germline CDR1 is MGHDK and CDR2 is SYGVNS. V gave up 3 bases and J gave up 8 bases, with 2 bases separating them. CDR3 bases: TGTGCCAGCAGTGAGGATGAGCAGTTCTTC. Residues: CASSEDEQFF.

Details on this clonotype: With a much larger clone just one base away, this may be a read error. The chain employs TRBV5-1 and TRBJ2-7; 8 bases map to TRBD1. CDR3 size: 14 residues. CDR1 is SGHRS, CDR2 YFSETQ, per germline. CDR3: CASTTGTGTYERYF. The CDR3 nucleotides are TGCGCCAGCACCACCGGGACAGGTACCTACGAGCGGTACTTC.

V and J are TRBV9 and TRBJ1-1, with 8 positions matching TRBD1. Trimming took 5 bases from V and 1 from J; bases not matched to a gene: 7. CDR3 length equals 15 residues. Germline assignment: CDR1 SGDLS and CDR2 YYNGEE. The CDR3 is CASSETGTGNTEAFF. CDR3 DNA: TGTGCCAGCAGTGAAACCGGGACAGGGAACACTGAAGCTTTCTTT.

Notes on this clonotype: One base away lies a much larger clone, so this may be a sequencing read error. The J gene is TRBJ2-7, the V gene TRBV7-2; D ambiguous. The CDR3 runs 14 residues. Trimming stripped 5 bases from V and 5 bases from J, with 16 bases between. Germline V lookup: CDR1 SGHTA, CDR2 FQGNSA. CDR3 sequence reads: CASSPARESHEQYF. In DNA form, the CDR3 reads TGTGCCAGCAGCCCCGCCCGCGAATCCCACGAGCAGTACTTC.

The V and J genes are TRBV29-1 and TRBJ1-2; D unclear. CDR1 SQVTM and CDR2 ANQGSEA come from the germline V gene. V lost 4 bases to trimming and J lost 8 bases, with 11 bases between them. The CDR3 is 11 residues long. CDR3 residues: CSVGGSRGYTF. Here the CDR3 DNA reads TGCAGCGTTGGTGGGTCCCGAGGCTACACCTTC.

This clonotype was observed a few times. The chain is built from TRBV3-1 and TRBJ1-2; the D is unclear. The CDR3 spans 13 residues. The ends were cut back, 5 bases at V and 6 bases at J, with 13 bases in the middle. Germline values: CDR1 LGHDT, CDR2 YNNKEL (reference sequence). The CDR3 DNA reads TGTGCCAGCAGCGCCCGCCGGGGTAATGGCTACACCTTC. Its translation: CASSARRGNGYTF.

The chain joins TRBV7-9 to TRBJ2-7; 9 nucleotides agree with TRBD2. Germline V gene lookup returns CDR1 SEHNR and CDR2 FQNEAQ (reference sequence). Trimming cost V 3 bases and J 2 bases; bases outside gene matches: 5. This CDR3 spans 15 amino acids. CDR3 region: CASSFAASGAYEQYF. For the CDR3, the DNA is TGTGCCAGCAGCTTTGCCGCTAGCGGGGCCTACGAGCAGTACTTC.

Note on this clonotype: Germline and junction disagree at one end, which may indicate a read error. The gene calls are TRBV7-9 and TRBJ2-1; D is uncertain. The CDR3 runs to 13 residues. Germline CDR1 reads SEHNR; CDR2 reads FQNEAQ (reference sequence). In nucleotides, the CDR3 is TGTGCCAGCAGCAAGGACCTCTACAATGAGCAGTCCTTC. It translates to CASSKDLYNEQSF.

The chain has TRBV20-1 and TRBJ2-1; 7 nucleotides align to TRBD2. V lost 3 bases, J lost 5 bases, and 7 bases stayed unmatched. The CDR3 totals 14 residues. Germline V gene sequence: CDR1 DFQATT, CDR2 SNEGSKA (reference sequence). CDR3 DNA: TGCAGTGCTAGCTCACGGGAGGAGGACAATGAGCAGTTCTTC. Protein product: CSASSREEDNEQFF.

By frequency in the sample, this clonotype is large. The rearrangement joins TRBV13 to TRBJ2-7; 7 nucleotides agree with TRBD1. This CDR3 spans 12 amino acids. Germline trimming cut 3 bases from V and 6 bases from J; bases unmatched to any gene: 2. Germline assignment: CDR1 PRHDT and CDR2 FYEKMQ (reference sequence). This CDR3 is CASSLSGGEQYF. Here the CDR3 DNA reads TGTGCCAGCAGCTTGTCAGGGGGCGAGCAGTACTTC.

The gene calls are TRBV20-1 and TRBJ1-2, with D possibly TRBD1 on 6 matching bases. Looked up from germline, CDR1 is DFQATT and CDR2 is SNEGSKA (reference sequence). The V and J ends lost 4 bases and 2 bases respectively, with 20 bases between them. This CDR3 is 16 amino acids long. CDR3 sequence reads: CSATARTDTSNYGYTF. The CDR3 DNA sequence: TGCAGTGCTACGGCCCGGACAGATACATCAAACTATGGCTACACCTTC.

The chain employs TRBV5-6 and TRBJ2-3, with TRBD2 matching over 9 bases. The J segment lost 2 bases and the V segment lost 0 bases, leaving 7 bases of the junction unmatched. Germline-derived CDR1 and CDR2 are SGHDT and YYEEEE. The CDR3 consists of 17 residues. The CDR3 spells CASSLVGSGRVTDTQYF. The CDR3 DNA reads TGTGCCAGCAGCTTGGTGGGTAGCGGGAGAGTCACAGATACGCAGTATTTT. Full variable domain (missing parts from reference TRBV5-6 and TRBJ2-3): DAGVTQSPTHLIKTRGQQVTLRCSPKSGHDTVSWYQQALGQGPQFIFQYYEEEERQRGNFPDRFSGHQFPNYSSELNVNALLLGDSALYLCASSLVGSGRVTDTQYFGPGTRLTVL.

The chain employs TRBV29-1 and TRBJ1-4, with D possibly being TRBD1 (5 bases). This CDR3 region has 17 residues. CDR1 SQVTM and CDR2 ANQGSEA come from the germline V gene. Between the trimmed V and J ends, which lost 6 bases and 7 bases, there was a span of 27 bases. The CDR3 protein is CSVQSGQGERTGEKLFF. Written as DNA, the CDR3 is TGCAGCGTCCAGTCGGGGCAGGGAGAGCGAACGGGTGAAAAACTGTTTTTT.

This chain connects TRBV12-3 or TRBV12-4 to TRBJ1-1, with D unclear. CDR3 length equals 14 residues. Trimming removed 6 bases from V and 5 bases from J, with 16 bases in between. CDR3 sequence (DNA): TGTGCCAGCAGGCCCCGGGGTCTTTATACTGAAGCTTTCTTT. This translates into CASRPRGLYTEAFF.

This clonotype has more than one count but fewer than ten. This chain joins TRBV4-1 and TRBJ2-2; D is possibly TRBD1 (6 bases). CDR1 and CDR2 (germline): MGHRA, YSYEKL. V was cut by 1 base and J by 5 bases, with 11 bases left in between. This CDR3 spans 15 amino acids. The CDR3 sequence: CASSQVDSLTGELFF. DNA for the CDR3: TGCGCCAGCAGCCAAGTGGACAGCTTAACCGGGGAGCTGTTTTTT.

The chain joins TRBV5-5 to TRBJ2-7; a possible D gene is TRBD2 (7 bases). Trimming cost V 0 bases and J 2 bases, with 12 bases left between them. Germline lookup yields CDR1 SGHKS and CDR2 YYEKEE (reference sequence). This CDR3 contains 15 residues. The CDR3 region is CASSLDRDYPYEQYF. For the CDR3, the DNA is TGTGCCAGCAGCTTGGACAGGGACTACCCCTACGAGCAGTACTTC.

The chain uses TRBV27 and TRBJ2-3; no definite D call. The V gene lost 4 bases and the J gene lost 4 bases, with 12 bases spanning the gap. This CDR3 is 14 amino acids long. Germline V gene lookup returns CDR1 MNHEY and CDR2 SMNVEV (reference sequence). The DNA for the CDR3 is TGTGCCAGCAGTTCCCGAGCAAGCGCAGATACGCAGTATTTT. Encoded protein: CASSSRASADTQYF.

This chain uses TRBV7-8 with TRBJ1-2; D gene ambiguous. Between the trimmed V and J ends, which lost 0 bases and 2 bases, there was a span of 10 bases. Per the germline V gene, CDR1 is SGHVS and CDR2 is FQNEAQ. The CDR3 consists of 15 residues. CDR3 residues: CASSLAEQANYGYTF. CDR3 DNA: TGTGCCAGCAGCTTAGCGGAGCAGGCAAACTATGGCTACACCTTC.

This clonotype showed up just a few times. The gene calls are TRBV5-1 and TRBJ2-1; tentatively, D is TRBD1 or TRBD2 (5 bases each). Looked up from germline, CDR1 is SGHRS and CDR2 is YFSETQ. The V end lost 0 bases, the J end lost 3 bases, and 16 bases lay between the germline ends. The CDR3 contains 17 residues. The CDR3: CASSLASAGTGYNEQFF. In DNA, the CDR3 is TGCGCCAGCAGCTTGGCATCAGCCGGGACGGGCTACAATGAGCAGTTCTTC. The full variable domain, its missing parts supplied by reference TRBV5-1 and TRBJ2-1, is KAGVTQTPRYLIKTRGQQVTLSCSPISGHRSVSWYQQTPGQGLQFLFEYFSETQRNKGNFPGRFSGRQFSNSRSEMNVSTLELGDSALYLCASSLASAGTGYNEQFFGPGTRLTVL.

The CDR3 spells CASSSNRLAGVETQYF. The CDR3 DNA follows: TGTGCCAGCTCATCAAACCGACTAGCGGGAGTGGAGACTCAGTACTTC. The rearrangement uses TRBV18 and TRBJ2-7; 12 nucleotides agree with TRBD2. Trimming cost V 5 bases and J 10 bases; bases outside gene matches: 15. The germline V gene encodes CDR1 KGHSH and CDR2 LQKENI. This CDR3 spans 16 amino acids.

The chain has TRBV30 and TRBJ2-3, with D perhaps given as TRBD1 or TRBD2 (7 bases each). The V gene's germline CDR1 is GTSNPN and CDR2 SVGIG (reference sequence). The CDR3 length is 13 residues. With 2 bases removed from V and 14 bases from J, the gap between germline ends came to 20 bases. The CDR3 sequence: CAWSIGGTADRYF. CDR3 bases: TGTGCCTGGAGTATCGGGGGGACAGCGGACAGGTATTTT.

This clonotype was observed a handful of times. This chain joins TRBV4-1 and TRBJ2-7; TRBD1 agrees at 11 bases. V lost 3 bases to trimming and J lost 7 bases; unmatched junction nucleotides: 8. CDR1 is MGHRA and CDR2 is YSYEKL in the germline V gene. CDR3 size: 15 residues. The CDR3: CASSHDGQGAEEQYF. The CDR3 bases are TGCGCCAGCAGCCATGACGGACAGGGGGCGGAGGAGCAGTACTTC.

This clonotype has just one count. The chain combines TRBV14 with TRBJ1-2, with D perhaps TRBD1 (6 bases). Germline-derived CDR1 and CDR2 are SGHDN and FVKESK. There are 15 residues in the CDR3. V was cut by 4 bases and J by 5 bases, with 17 bases left in between. CDR3 amino acids: CASSPGAGATYGYTF. The CDR3 DNA reads as TGTGCCAGCAGCCCCGGGGCGGGGGCGACTTATGGCTACACCTTC.

The chain is built from TRBV29-1 and TRBJ2-5, with D unresolved. From germline, CDR1 is SQVTM and CDR2 ANQGSEA. Trimming shortened V by 6 bases and J by 11 bases, and 25 bases separated the two germline ends. This CDR3 has 14 residues. DNA for the CDR3: TGCAGCGTACCGGTCGCCGGGTCCTTTCATGGGCAGTACTTC. It encodes CSVPVAGSFHGQYF.